Sequencing of this TCR beta chain was carried out in a study of T cell clonotyping in hematopoietic cell transplantation. The protocol was immunoSEQ multiplex PCR, while the TCRdb copy is restricted to in-frame clones and leaves out a portion. The sample gives 15,000 to 20,000 clones, roughly 91% of which show up once; about 5.4% is in the top ten. The CDR3 contains 12 residues. V trimming: 4 bases; J trimming: 8 bases; junction bases outside the gene matches: 5. Germline V gene data show CDR1 as SQVTM and CDR2 as ANQGSEA. The origin of this receptor is a man between 40 and 49 years old in good health. Some clones in this sample may be carry-over from other donors' samples. The specimen sequenced was peripheral blood mononuclear cells. The chain links TRBV29-1 to TRBJ1-2; 9 nucleotides match TRBD1. The chain's CDR3 is CSVVRTGEGYTF. The CDR3 nucleotides read TGCAGCGTTGTGAGGACAGGGGAAGGCTACACCTTC. The full variable domain, completed using reference TRBV29-1 and TRBJ1-2, is SAVISQKPSRDICQRGTSLTIQCQVDSQVTMMFWYRQQPGQSLTLIATANQGSEATYESGFVIDKFPISRPNLTFSTLTVSNMSPEDSSIYLCSVVRTGEGYTFGSGTRLTVV.